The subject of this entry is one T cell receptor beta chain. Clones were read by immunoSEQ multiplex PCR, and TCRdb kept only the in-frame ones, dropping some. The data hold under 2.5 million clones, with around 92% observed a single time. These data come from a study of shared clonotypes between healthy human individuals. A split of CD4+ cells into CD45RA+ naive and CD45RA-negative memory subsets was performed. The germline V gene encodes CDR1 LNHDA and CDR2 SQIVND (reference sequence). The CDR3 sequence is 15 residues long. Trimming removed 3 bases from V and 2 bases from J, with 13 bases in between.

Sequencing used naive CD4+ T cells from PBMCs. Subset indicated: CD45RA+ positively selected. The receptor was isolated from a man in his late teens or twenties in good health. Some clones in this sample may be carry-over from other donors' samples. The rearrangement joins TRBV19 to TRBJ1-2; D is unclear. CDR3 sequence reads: CASSISRTGNYGYTF. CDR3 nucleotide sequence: TGTGCCAGTAGTATTTCTCGGACGGGGAACTATGGCTACACCTTC. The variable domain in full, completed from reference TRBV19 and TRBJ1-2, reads DGGITQSPKYLFRKEGQNVTLSCEQNLNHDAMYWYRQDPGQGLRLIYYSQIVNDFQKGDIAEGYSVSREKKESFPLTVTSAQKNPTAFYLCASSISRTGNYGYTFGSGTRLTVV.